This note documents a single T cell receptor beta chain sequence. Its binding antigen is unknown. There are no base qualities to consult, and no much larger clone falls within one base. Read against the paper, the sample's time point label means: baseline before first vaccination. Vaccinee samples came from UK trials COV001 and COV002, including a single-blind randomized controlled phase 2/3 trial of AZD1222 (ChAdOx1 nCoV-19) in healthy adults. Trial participant PBMC samples were collected at day 0 and day 28 after the second dose for TCRbeta chain sequencing. This entry is derived from a study of T cell responses to AZD1222 COVID-19 vaccine listed by TCRdb under 2021. About the full investigation: AZD1222 recipients given second doses at about 4 weeks or at about 12 weeks were pooled, since spike-specific TCR depth and breadth were not found to differ between the two schedules. TCR sequencing covered some 240 trial participants: 200 to 210 given two doses of AZD1222 and approximately 26 given two doses of MenACWY control vaccine. Trial participants were enrolled by age into subgroups of 18-55, 56-69 and 70-plus years, and 148, 28 and 57 TCR-sequenced participants, respectively, were included in these subgroups.

Results and caveats for the whole study, not just this receptor: The 56-69-year group was small, and its depth increase did not reach significance, likely because of low power. No day 14 peak-response samples were available, so repertoires were characterized only after the peak T cell response. Conclusions about previously exposed vaccinees are limited because only five to seven AZD1222 recipients were SARS-CoV-2 seropositive at baseline. Epitopes outside the regions mutated in the B.1.351 and B.1.1.7 variants were reportedly recognized by nearly half of the unique spike-specific TCRs. Participants were mostly white British and included more females than males, and it was suggested by the authors that clonal diversity may have been underestimated. The whole spike protein was spanned by vaccine-associated CD4 TCRs, and dominant responses were seen in regions 160-218 and 743-854. After two AZD1222 doses, both the breadth and the depth of spike-specific TCRs were significantly higher than at day 0 and than in MenACWY recipients.

The CDR3 regions of human TCRbeta chains were analyzed by immunosequencing. The study's processing was this. Repertoire TCRs were matched against a reference library of SARS-CoV-2-specific TCRs generated with the MIRA antigen-specificity platform. Breadth meant the fraction of unique TCRs that were SARS-CoV-2-associated, whereas depth meant the fraction of total T cells that were SARS-CoV-2-associated. Using the MIRA data, each spike-specific TCR was mapped to the spike region that the TCR reacts to and placed in a CD4 or CD8 class. Log10-transformed breadth and depth values were compared by one-way ANOVA with Sidak's multiple comparisons tests. The clones in this table, taken by TCRdb from immuneACCESS, are in-frame only. Not every clone is retained; where verified, under half of the shortfall comes from an unresolved V gene, and the cause of the rest is unknown. The V and J calls and clone size were taken over from that table, and D and trimming were inferred from the DNA. The sample profile shows about 120,000 clones; 80% to 90% of them were found once. The ten largest account for approximately 5.4% of the sample.

This TCR was sampled from an adult in good health. Here the sequenced sample was peripheral blood, taken on day 0 of AZD1222 vaccination.

The DNA is as follows: TGTGCCTGGAGTGCTTCTGCTGCAATGGGGACCGGGGAGCTGTTTTTT. This encodes CAWSASAAMGTGELFF. The rearrangement joined TRBV30 to TRBJ2-2, with the D gene uncertain. V gives up 1 base and J gives up 5 bases, and the segment between their germline ends measures 17 bases. In the germline V gene (reference sequence), CDR1 corresponds to GTSNPN and CDR2 to SVGIG. The CDR3 goes from the cysteine to the phenylalanine over 16 residues. Of the read, only the CDR3 DNA is kept; its 48 bases are in frame from base 1. The CDR3, completed at both ends by the reference TRBV30 and TRBJ2-2 genes, gives the full variable domain SQTIHQWPATLVQPVGSPLSLECTVEGTSNPNLYWYRQAAGRGLQLLFYSVGIGQISSEVPQNLSASRPQDRQFILSSKKLLLSDSGFYLCAWSASAAMGTGELFFGEGSRLTVL.